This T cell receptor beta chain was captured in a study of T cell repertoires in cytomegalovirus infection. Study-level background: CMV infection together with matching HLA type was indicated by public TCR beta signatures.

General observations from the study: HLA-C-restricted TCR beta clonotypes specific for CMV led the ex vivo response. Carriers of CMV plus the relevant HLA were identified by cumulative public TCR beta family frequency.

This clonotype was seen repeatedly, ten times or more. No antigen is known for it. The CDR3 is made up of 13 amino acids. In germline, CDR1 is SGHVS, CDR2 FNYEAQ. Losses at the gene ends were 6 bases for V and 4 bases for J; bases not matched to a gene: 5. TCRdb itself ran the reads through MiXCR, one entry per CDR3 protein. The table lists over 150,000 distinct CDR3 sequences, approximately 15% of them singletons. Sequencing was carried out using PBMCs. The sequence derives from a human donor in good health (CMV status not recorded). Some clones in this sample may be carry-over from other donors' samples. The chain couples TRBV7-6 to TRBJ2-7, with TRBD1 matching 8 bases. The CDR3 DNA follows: TGTGCCAGCAGTTTTGGACAGGGATACGAGCAGTACTTC. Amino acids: CASSFGQGYEQYF.